This T cell receptor (beta chain) was obtained from a study of shared clonotypes between healthy human individuals. Study results and caveats: Lower generation probabilities were found for non-shared clonotypes than for those shared by all four donors.

CD45RO-negative CD8 cells positively selected for CCR7 made up the naive population, which excluded terminally differentiated effector memory CD45RA+ cells. Germline-derived CDR1 and CDR2 are WNHNN and SYGVQD (reference sequence). Trimming took off 2 bases at V and 7 bases at J, with 12 bases between the two ends. This CDR3 contains 14 residues. Sequencing used immunoSEQ multiplex PCR; TCRdb keeps in-frame clones, though not all of them. The sample has more than 2 million clones, roughly 95% seen once. Comments on this clone: As yet, its antigen is unknown.

Sequencing input: naive CD8+ T cells sorted from blood. The chain couples TRBV10-1 to TRBJ2-1; D is undetermined. The receptor's source is a man aged 18 to 30 in good health. CDR3 sequence reads: CASSEDDGWNEQFF. The CDR3 bases are TGCGCCAGCAGTGAGGATGACGGGTGGAATGAGCAGTTCTTC.